This TCR beta chain was sequenced during a study of T cell repertoires in cytomegalovirus infection. Study overall: CMV infection together with matching HLA type was indicated by public TCR beta signatures. Regarding the study as a whole: The response measured ex vivo was dominated by TCR beta clonotypes (HLA-C-restricted and CMV-specific).

Comments on this clonotype: Its specificity is not known.

TCRdb re-called the reads through MiXCR, storing one row per CDR3 protein. Among some 110,000 distinct CDR3 sequences, about 9.5% were seen once, and the ten largest hold roughly 29%. The source is a human donor in good health (CMV status not recorded). Some clones in this sample may be carry-over from other donors' samples. The sample consisted of PBMCs, sequenced either directly or after in vitro stimulation (not recorded which).

CDR3 in amino acids: CASSSGTSNSPLHF. The CDR3 DNA reads TGTGCCAGCAGTTCCGGGACCTCTAATTCACCCCTCCACTTT. The rearrangement joins TRBV12-3 or TRBV12-4 to TRBJ1-6; D is possibly TRBD1 (5 bases). The CDR3 runs 14 residues. Trimming took 4 bases from V and 6 from J, leaving 10 bases between them.